A few counts support the clone carrying this T cell receptor beta chain. From blood, about 250-550 ng of genomic DNA served as TRB template. BIOMED2 TRB-A/B primer pools were used in multiplex TRB PCR. TCRdb independently ran MiXCR on the multiplex PCR reads; one entry per CDR3 protein. The sample records fewer than 10,000 distinct CDR3 sequences, 25% to 40% being singletons. The data stem from a study of T and B cells in COVID-19 patients. Germline lookup yields CDR1 LNHDA and CDR2 SQIVND (reference sequence). The CDR3 runs to 14 residues. V lost 5 bases and J 4 bases, leaving 14 bases between the germline ends.

J is TRBJ1-2 and V is TRBV19, with D perhaps matching TRBD1 (5 bases). The clonotype comes from a human donor who had recovered from COVID-19. The sample comprised blood. The CDR3 bases are TGTGCCAGTAGTTTCCCCTGGGACGGCTATGGCTACACCTTC. Protein sequence: CASSFPWDGYGYTF.